These 32 T cell receptor beta chains share one sample of origin, sequenced in a study of blood T cell repertoires in COVID-19. Repertoires were generated with immunoSEQ multiplex PCR, while TCRdb's copy carries only in-frame clones and drops some. The table lists about 180,000 clones, 86% of them singletons, with roughly 9.1% in the top ten. Sequencing was carried out using PBMCs or T cells enriched from blood (not recorded which). Receptors originate from a woman aged 30 to 39 who had recovered from COVID-19.

The genes are TRBV7-2 and TRBJ2-7, with 8 bases aligning to TRBD2. This CDR3 comprises 16 residues. The J segment lost 0 bases and the V segment lost 4 bases, leaving 8 bases of the junction unmatched. Germline V lookup: CDR1 SGHTA, CDR2 FQGNSA. The DNA of the CDR3 is TGTGCCAGCAGCTCACAGCCTAGCGGGCCCTCCTACGAGCAGTACTTC. Its translation: CASSSQPSGPSYEQYF.

V and J are TRBV3-1 (or the pseudogene TRBV3-2) and TRBJ2-7; no definite D call. The CDR3 sequence is 14 residues long. In germline, CDR1 is LGHDT, CDR2 YNNKEL (reference sequence). V dropped 3 bases and J dropped 0 bases, with 9 bases sitting between them. CDR3 sequence reads: CASSQGRSSYEQYF. CDR3 coding DNA: TGTGCCAGCAGCCAGGGCCGAAGCTCCTACGAGCAGTACTTC.

The rearrangement links TRBV28 to TRBJ2-3; D may be TRBD1 (6 bases). Trimming cost V 4 bases and J 3 bases, with 14 bases left between them. The CDR3 contains 15 residues. Germline CDR1 and CDR2: MDHEN and SYDVKM. This CDR3 is CASSSQGRGTDTQYF. The CDR3 region has the DNA TGTGCCAGCAGTTCTCAGGGGCGAGGGACAGATACGCAGTATTTT.

The gene calls are TRBV10-3 and TRBJ2-1, with TRBD2 identical over 12 bases. V trimming: 6 bases; J trimming: 7 bases; junction bases outside the gene matches: 7. CDR3 length equals 15 residues. The germline V gene encodes CDR1 ENHRY and CDR2 SYGVKD. The CDR3 reads CAIRDTSGRRNEQFF. Written as DNA, the CDR3 is TGTGCCATCAGGGACACTAGCGGGAGGCGGAATGAGCAGTTCTTC.

This clone was found a few times. The V gene is TRBV7-9, the J gene TRBJ1-4, with 7 bases fitting TRBD1. The CDR3 sequence is 16 residues long. V lost 5 bases, J lost 0 bases, and 6 bases stayed unmatched. Germline assignment: CDR1 SEHNR and CDR2 FQNEAQ (reference sequence). CDR3 DNA sequence: TGTGCCAGCAGCCCTGGACAGGTTGCAACTAATGAAAAACTGTTTTTT. Its protein is CASSPGQVATNEKLFF.

This clone has a handful of counts. The chain couples TRBV28 to TRBJ1-2; 7 nucleotides match TRBD1. CDR1 is MDHEN, CDR2 SYDVKM, per germline. This CDR3 comprises 13 residues. Unmatched junction bases numbered 7, after V lost 7 bases and J lost 5 bases. For the CDR3, the DNA is TGTGCCAGCACGGACAGGCGGTCTTATGGCTACACCTTC. Its protein is CASTDRRSYGYTF.

The CDR3 protein is CASSYFWTGGTLTTNEKLFF. In nucleotides, the CDR3 is TGTGCCAGCAGTTATTTCTGGACAGGGGGGACGCTTACAACTAATGAAAAACTGTTTTTT. This sequence joins TRBV6-2 or TRBV6-3 and TRBJ1-4; TRBD1 agrees at 10 bases. V trimming: 3 bases; J trimming: 0 bases; junction bases outside the gene matches: 13. Germline V gene sequence: CDR1 MNHEY, CDR2 SVGEGT. This CDR3 comprises 20 residues.

This rearrangement joins TRBV10-3 to TRBJ1-2; D might be TRBD1 (6 bases). CDR1 and CDR2 from the germline V gene are ENHRY and SYGVKD. With 0 bases removed from V and 4 bases from J, the gap between germline ends came to 9 bases. This CDR3 comprises 14 residues. CDR3 coding DNA: TGTGCCATCAGTGAGTCGACAGGTTCCTATGGCTACACCTTC. Its translation: CAISESTGSYGYTF.

The rearrangement joins TRBV7-9 to TRBJ1-6; D is ambiguous. There are 15 residues in the CDR3. Trimming removed 3 bases from V and 1 base from J, with 7 bases in between. CDR1 and CDR2 (germline): SEHNR, FQNEAQ (reference sequence). The CDR3 coding sequence is TGTGCCAGCAGCTTCTCGGGGTCCTATAATTCACCCCTCCACTTT. Protein sequence: CASSFSGSYNSPLHF.

V is TRBV6-5 and J is TRBJ2-1; 10 bases match TRBD1. From germline, CDR1 is MNHEY and CDR2 SVGAGI. V lost 6 bases, J lost 15 bases, and 8 bases stayed unmatched. This CDR3 comprises 12 residues. The CDR3 nucleotides read TGTGCCAGCAGGCCAGACAGGGGGCCGATGTTCTTC. Translation: CASRPDRGPMFF.

The V call is TRBV27, the J call TRBJ2-6, with 7 bases fitting TRBD1. The germline gives CDR1 MNHEY, CDR2 SMNVEV (reference sequence). This CDR3 comprises 17 residues. Trimming cost V 5 bases and J 4 bases; bases outside gene matches: 11. The CDR3 protein is CASSPRTGATGANVLTF. As DNA, the CDR3 is TGTGCCAGCAGTCCGAGGACAGGTGCAACAGGGGCCAACGTCCTGACTTTC.

This chain uses TRBV24-1 with TRBJ2-1; unclear D gene. Germline CDR1 KGHDR, CDR2 SFDVKD. V dropped 3 bases and J dropped 6 bases, with 11 bases sitting between them. The CDR3 is 14 amino acids. CDR3 sequence: CATSDAAAFNEQFF. The CDR3 bases are TGTGCCACCAGTGATGCTGCGGCTTTCAATGAGCAGTTCTTC.

V usage is TRBV18 and J usage is TRBJ2-1; 9 nucleotides agree with TRBD2. Germline trimming cut 6 bases from V and 3 bases from J; bases unmatched to any gene: 6. The CDR3 consists of 15 residues. Germline assignment: CDR1 KGHSH and CDR2 LQKENI. CDR3 in DNA: TGTGCCAGCTCGCCAACTAGCGGGTACTACAATGAGCAGTTCTTC. This encodes CASSPTSGYYNEQFF.

The rearrangement joins TRBV25-1 to TRBJ1-5, with unresolved D. Looked up from germline, CDR1 is MGHDK and CDR2 is SYGVNS. The CDR3 covers 15 residues. V was cut by 4 bases and J by 2 bases, with 12 bases left in between. The CDR3 bases are TGTGCCAGCAGTGCCTCTCACGGGGGCAATCAGCCCCAGCATTTT. It specifies CASSASHGGNQPQHF.

This clone was detected only once. J is TRBJ2-7 and V is TRBV28; TRBD1 might be the D (6 bases). V shed 6 bases and J shed 2 bases, with 17 bases lying between them. The length of the CDR3 is 15 residues. Germline values: CDR1 MDHEN, CDR2 SYDVKM. CDR3 in amino acids: CASRGAGTDPYEQYF. The CDR3 DNA sequence: TGTGCCAGCAGGGGGGCCGGGACGGACCCCTACGAGCAGTACTTC.

The chain combines TRBV15 with TRBJ2-3; 14 bases align to TRBD2. Germline lookup yields CDR1 LNHNV and CDR2 YYDKDF (reference sequence). The CDR3 covers 19 residues. The trim removed 3 bases at V and 1 base at J, leaving 9 bases unmatched. The CDR3 spells CATSRSKGLAGDGTDTQYF. Here the CDR3 DNA reads TGTGCCACCAGCAGGAGTAAGGGACTAGCGGGAGATGGCACAGATACGCAGTATTTT.

The chain joins TRBV29-1 to TRBJ1-5; TRBD1 aligns across 8 bases. The CDR3 runs to 16 residues. The germline V gene has CDR1 SQVTM and CDR2 ANQGSEA. Germline trimming cut 6 bases from V and 4 bases from J; bases unmatched to any gene: 14. CDR3: CSVITTGTGSNQPQHF. CDR3 DNA sequence: TGCAGCGTCATAACTACGGGGACAGGATCGAATCAGCCCCAGCATTTT.

The V gene is TRBV5-4, the J gene TRBJ2-1, with TRBD2 identical over 12 bases. The CDR3 is 20 amino acids. From germline, CDR1 is SGHNT and CDR2 YYREEE (reference sequence). V dropped 0 bases and J dropped 7; count of bases not matched to a gene: 17. The CDR3 DNA reads TGTGCCAGCAGCTTGGATTTCTTTACTAGCGGGAGGTCGAGGAAGAATGAGCAGTTCTTC. Protein sequence: CASSLDFFTSGRSRKNEQFF.

The rearrangement joins TRBV7-3 to TRBJ2-5; TRBD1 might be the D (5 bases). Looked up from germline, CDR1 is SGHTA and CDR2 is FQGTGA. The CDR3 has 14 amino acids. V was trimmed by 0 bases and J by 5 bases, leaving 10 bases between them. The chain's CDR3 is CASSLTSGRETQYF. DNA of the CDR3: TGTGCCAGCAGCTTAACATCAGGGCGGGAGACCCAGTACTTC.

The chain is built from TRBV29-1 and TRBJ2-5; 8 bases align to TRBD1. Germline CDR1 reads SQVTM; CDR2 reads ANQGSEA. The CDR3 contains 14 residues. J lost 5 bases, V lost 7 bases, and 12 bases had no gene match. The CDR3 DNA reads TGCAGCGGTAGAGGACAGGGTCTGTTTGAGACCCAGTACTTC. Translation: CSGRGQGLFETQYF.

The gene calls are TRBV7-9 and TRBJ2-3, with a weak D call TRBD2 (6 bases). V was cut by 5 bases and J by 4 bases, with 16 bases left in between. The length of the CDR3 is 15 residues. CDR1 SEHNR and CDR2 FQNEAQ come from the germline V gene (reference sequence). The CDR3 DNA sequence: TGTGCCAGCAGCCCGGGAGACCCGGTAGCAGATACGCAGTATTTT. Amino acids: CASSPGDPVADTQYF.

This clone has just a few counts. The V gene is TRBV29-1, the J gene TRBJ2-7; D perhaps matches TRBD1 (5 bases). Trimming pared 5 bases from V and 3 bases from J, leaving 20 bases between. The germline gives CDR1 SQVTM, CDR2 ANQGSEA. This CDR3 is built from 15 residues. CDR3 sequence (DNA): TGCAGCGTTCGGGCATTTGACAGCGACCACTACGAGCAGTACTTC. This sequence encodes CSVRAFDSDHYEQYF.

This rearrangement joins TRBV10-1 to TRBJ2-3, with D perhaps TRBD2 (5 bases). V shed 2 bases and J shed 3 bases, with 12 bases lying between them. CDR1 is WNHNN, CDR2 SYGVQD, per germline (reference sequence). The CDR3 is 15 residues long. In DNA form, the CDR3 reads TGCGCCAGCAGTGAGGGTCTAGCCGTAACAGATACGCAGTATTTT. This codes for CASSEGLAVTDTQYF.

This clone has just one count. This chain joins TRBV18 and TRBJ1-2; 7 bases fit TRBD1. The germline V gene encodes CDR1 KGHSH and CDR2 LQKENI. CDR3 length: 13 residues. The V segment lost 3 bases and the J segment 8 bases; nucleotides outside the gene matches: 6. CDR3 in DNA: TGTGCCAGCTCACCCGACAGGGTCAACGGCTACACCTTC. It translates to CASSPDRVNGYTF.

V is TRBV30 and J is TRBJ1-2, with TRBD1 identical over 8 bases. Germline values: CDR1 GTSNPN, CDR2 SVGIG (reference sequence). The CDR3 loop spans 17 amino acids. After removal of 0 bases from V and 2 bases from J, the junction contained 11 bases not matched to a gene. Here the CDR3 reads CAWSVIFPNRGNYGYTF. CDR3 coding DNA: TGTGCCTGGAGTGTAATCTTCCCGAACAGGGGGAACTATGGCTACACCTTC.

CDR3 residues: CASGAGSGDEQYF. The DNA for the CDR3 is TGTGCCAGCGGGGCGGGATCGGGAGACGAGCAGTACTTC. The rearrangement uses TRBV9 and TRBJ2-7, with D tentatively TRBD2 (6 bases). Trimming shortened V by 7 bases and J by 5 bases, and 16 bases separated the two germline ends. The CDR3 sequence is 13 residues long. The germline V gene encodes CDR1 SGDLS and CDR2 YYNGEE.

This chain links TRBV28 with TRBJ2-2, with 7 bases that match TRBD1. The V and J ends lost 8 bases and 4 bases, in that order; junction bases with no gene match: 13. There are 16 residues in the CDR3. The germline V gene encodes CDR1 MDHEN and CDR2 SYDVKM. The CDR3 nucleotides read TGTGCCAGCGGGGGATCGGGACAGAAAATCACCGGGGAGCTGTTTTTT. Protein product: CASGGSGQKITGELFF.

V is TRBV12-3 or TRBV12-4 and J is TRBJ1-2; D possibly corresponds to TRBD1 (5 bases). The V end was cut by 2 bases, the J end by 6 bases, with 10 bases between. The CDR3 consists of 13 residues. The CDR3 DNA reads as TGTGCCAGCAGTTTACGGGGGTACGATGGCTACACCTTC. Its protein is CASSLRGYDGYTF.

This sequence joins TRBV10-3 and TRBJ2-7, with 11 bases aligning to TRBD2. The CDR3 runs 15 residues. In germline, CDR1 is ENHRY, CDR2 SYGVKD. V trimming: 5 bases; J trimming: 2 bases; junction bases outside the gene matches: 5. The CDR3 DNA is TGTGCCATCAGTCTAACTAGCGGGGGTACCTACGAGCAGTACTTC. It translates to CAISLTSGGTYEQYF.

This chain joins TRBV19 and TRBJ2-2, with 9 positions matching TRBD1. The junction had 8 bases not matched to a gene; V was cut back by 4 bases and J by 5 bases. CDR1 is LNHDA and CDR2 is SQIVND in the germline V gene (reference sequence). The CDR3 extends over 16 amino acids. The DNA of the CDR3 is TGTGCCAGTAGTAGATTACAGGGGGCACGTACCGGGGAGCTGTTTTTT. Protein: CASSRLQGARTGELFF.

V is TRBV27 and J is TRBJ2-3; the D gene is possibly TRBD2 (6 bases). The germline V gene has CDR1 MNHEY and CDR2 SMNVEV (reference sequence). Trimming cost V 0 bases and J 0 bases, with 10 bases left between them. The CDR3 consists of 16 residues. The DNA of the CDR3 is TGTGCCAGCAGTTTATCCCACGGGAGAAGCACAGATACGCAGTATTTT. Protein: CASSLSHGRSTDTQYF.

V gene TRBV7-2 combines with J gene TRBJ1-5, with D possibly being TRBD1 (5 bases). The CDR3 is 16 amino acids. V lost 4 bases, J lost 0 bases, and 13 bases lay in between. Germline CDR1 reads SGHTA; CDR2 reads FQGNSA. CDR3 nucleotide sequence: TGTGCCAGCAGCTCTGGCCAGACAGATAGCAATCAGCCCCAGCATTTT. Encoded protein: CASSSGQTDSNQPQHF.